The 16 T cell receptor beta chains listed next were all sequenced from one sample in a study of molecular identifiers for immune sequencing clone quantification. Each CDR3 protein is one row after TCRdb ran MiXCR on the PCR reads. The data hold tens of thousands of distinct CDR3 sequences, with around 17% observed a single time. Sample: naive CD8+ T cells from blood, with Jurkat cell RNA spiked in. Subset here: FACS-sorted CD8+CD4-CCR7+CD45RA+ naive T cells. The receptors come from a human donor in good health. Some libraries in this study had Jurkat cell RNA spiked in.

Ten or more counts support this clonotype. J is TRBJ2-1 and V is TRBV7-9; 9 bases match TRBD2. The CDR3 length is 14 residues. From germline, CDR1 is SEHNR and CDR2 FQNEAQ (reference sequence). Trimming took 5 bases from V and 10 from J; bases not matched to a gene: 9. The CDR3: CASSTWTSDAEQFF. CDR3 DNA sequence: TGTGCCAGCAGCACCTGGACTAGCGACGCGGAGCAGTTCTTC.

This clonotype has at least ten counts. The chain joins TRBV29-1 to TRBJ1-1, with D possibly being TRBD1 (6 bases). The CDR3 loop spans 14 amino acids. The V gene lost 8 bases and the J gene lost 4 bases, with 20 bases spanning the gap. Germline values: CDR1 SQVTM, CDR2 ANQGSEA. Here the CDR3 reads CSRDNRGGLTEAFF. CDR3 bases: TGCAGCCGGGACAATAGAGGTGGGCTCACTGAAGCTTTCTTT.

This clonotype was counted ten times or more. The chain recombines TRBV7-2 with TRBJ1-1; tentative D call: TRBD1 (6 bases). The CDR3 runs to 12 residues. Germline CDR1 SGHTA, CDR2 FQGNSA. V lost 5 bases, J lost 6 bases, and 10 bases lay in between. The CDR3 sequence: CASSTTGPEAFF. CDR3 nucleotide sequence: TGTGCCAGCAGCACGACAGGACCTGAAGCTTTCTTT.

This clonotype was counted many times. The V and J genes are TRBV3-1 and TRBJ2-1, with D unresolved. The CDR3 is 14 amino acids. Germline V gene sequence: CDR1 LGHDT, CDR2 YNNKEL (reference sequence). The V end was cut by 0 bases, the J end by 8 bases, with 11 bases between. Written as DNA, the CDR3 is TGTGCCAGCAGCCAAGACCGGAGACTCGATGAGCAGTTCTTC. This codes for CASSQDRRLDEQFF.

This clonotype was seen at least ten times. The chain is built from TRBV25-1 and TRBJ1-5; D is uncertain. The length of the CDR3 is 14 residues. V lost 2 bases and J lost 0, with 5 bases in between. The germline gives CDR1 MGHDK, CDR2 SYGVNS. The CDR3: CASSEQHSNQPQHF. For the CDR3, the DNA is TGTGCCAGCAGTGAACAGCATAGCAATCAGCCCCAGCATTTT.

Many counts were recorded for this clonotype. This chain links TRBV6-2 or TRBV6-3 with TRBJ2-1, with TRBD2 matching over 11 bases. The CDR3 runs to 15 residues. Germline loops: CDR1 MNHEY, CDR2 SVGEGT. J was trimmed by 2 bases and V by 7 bases; bases with no gene match: 4. In nucleotides, the CDR3 is TGTGCCAGCACCGCGGGACTAGCGGCCTACAATGAGCAGTTCTTC. This codes for CASTAGLAAYNEQFF.

This clonotype came up many times. This chain uses TRBV29-1 with TRBJ2-1, with D possibly being TRBD2 (5 bases). V lost 5 bases and J lost 6, with 17 bases in between. This CDR3 is 14 amino acids long. The V gene's germline CDR1 is SQVTM and CDR2 ANQGSEA. CDR3 coding DNA: TGCAGCGTTCTTCCGAGCGGAGATTTCAATGAGCAGTTCTTC. Encoded protein: CSVLPSGDFNEQFF.

The table lists this clonotype with many counts. The chain couples TRBV6-6 to TRBJ2-2; TRBD1 matches at 9 bases. Unmatched junction bases numbered 5, after V lost 6 bases and J lost 3 bases. Germline CDR1 MNHNY, CDR2 SVGAGI (reference sequence). There are 15 residues in the CDR3. The CDR3, as DNA: TGTGCCAGCAGGCGGGACAGGGAGGACACCGGGGAGCTGTTTTTT. This sequence encodes CASRRDREDTGELFF.

This clonotype was detected many times. The genes are TRBV5-6 and TRBJ2-3; TRBD2 might be the D (6 bases). Trimming took 2 bases from V and 2 from J, leaving 18 bases between them. The CDR3 sequence is 17 residues long. The V gene's germline CDR1 is SGHDT and CDR2 YYEEEE. The CDR3 bases are TGTGCCAGCAGCTTCGTACCGACGGGACTGCCCACAGATACGCAGTATTTT. Translating it yields CASSFVPTGLPTDTQYF.

This clonotype was picked up many times. The J gene is TRBJ2-7, the V gene TRBV5-5; possible D gene TRBD1, 6 bases. The germline V and J ends were trimmed by 3 bases and 2 bases, with 21 bases remaining between them. Germline V gives CDR1 SGHKS, CDR2 YYEKEE (reference sequence). The CDR3 sequence is 17 residues long. CDR3: CASSSPGQTPNPYEQYF. The DNA for the CDR3 is TGTGCCAGCAGCTCCCCCGGACAGACTCCAAACCCCTACGAGCAGTACTTC. Using reference TRBV5-5 and TRBJ2-7 for the parts outside the CDR3, the full variable domain is DAGVTQSPTHLIKTRGQQVTLRCSPISGHKSVSWYQQVLGQGPQFIFQYYEKEERGRGNFPDRFSARQFPNYSSELNVNALLLGDSALYLCASSSPGQTPNPYEQYFGPGTRLTVT.

The chain is built from TRBV13 and TRBJ1-3; D is ambiguous. The CDR3 contains 14 residues. CDR1 is PRHDT, CDR2 FYEKMQ, per germline (reference sequence). Deletions cut 1 base from V and 0 bases from J, with 4 bases between. The DNA for the CDR3 is TGTGCCAGCAGCTTAGAAAGCTCTGGAAACACCATATATTTT. It specifies CASSLESSGNTIYF.

This clonotype was seen repeatedly, ten times or more. V usage is TRBV29-1 and J usage is TRBJ2-7; 10 bases fit TRBD2. This CDR3 spans 13 amino acids. With V trimmed by 6 bases and J by 3 bases, 5 bases remained unmatched. Germline lookup yields CDR1 SQVTM and CDR2 ANQGSEA. CDR3 DNA sequence: TGCAGCGTACCCGGGACTAGCGACTACGAGCAGTACTTC. Protein product: CSVPGTSDYEQYF.

The chain uses TRBV5-1 and TRBJ2-1; the match to TRBD2 covers 13 bases. After removal of 4 bases from V and 2 bases from J, the junction contained 6 bases not matched to a gene. Per the germline V gene, CDR1 is SGHRS and CDR2 is YFSETQ. This CDR3 is built from 17 residues. The CDR3 DNA is TGCGCCAGCAGCGGGGGACTAGCGGGAAGAGCCTACAATGAGCAGTTCTTC. Amino acid sequence: CASSGGLAGRAYNEQFF.

The V gene is TRBV5-1, the J gene TRBJ2-3, with 9 positions matching TRBD1. CDR1 and CDR2 (germline): SGHRS, YFSETQ. V gave up 0 bases and J gave up 7 bases; unmatched junction bases: 6. This CDR3 has 15 residues. CDR3 sequence reads: CASSLDRGLTNTQYF. The CDR3 DNA follows: TGCGCCAGCAGCTTGGACAGGGGGCTCACCAATACGCAGTATTTT.

This clonotype was observed many times. The rearrangement joins TRBV7-8 to TRBJ2-7; D remains unclear. With 5 bases removed from V and 2 bases from J, the gap between germline ends came to 13 bases. Looked up from germline, CDR1 is SGHVS and CDR2 is FQNEAQ. The CDR3 is 14 amino acids. Here the CDR3 reads CASSPLGPTYEQYF. CDR3 in DNA: TGTGCCAGCAGCCCGTTGGGTCCTACCTACGAGCAGTACTTC. The complete variable domain, with remaining parts taken from reference TRBV7-8 and TRBJ2-7, reads GAGVSQSPRYKVAKRGQDVALRCDPISGHVSLFWYQQALGQGPEFLTYFQNEAQLDKSGLPSDRFFAERPEGSVSTLKIQRTQQEDSAVYLCASSPLGPTYEQYFGPGTRLTVT.

This clonotype was recorded many times. This chain uses TRBV20-1 with TRBJ2-7; 9 bases fit TRBD2. In germline, CDR1 is DFQATT, CDR2 SNEGSKA (reference sequence). The CDR3 has 15 amino acids. The ends lost 5 bases at V and 1 base at J; junction bases unmatched: 9. The CDR3 loop reads CSALPGLAESYEQYF. The CDR3 nucleotides read TGCAGTGCTTTACCGGGACTAGCAGAATCCTACGAGCAGTACTTC.